The 16 T cell receptor beta chains below all came from one sample that was sequenced in a study of T cell clones after liver transplantation. Some clones are missing from TCRdb's copy, which holds only in-frame ones; the method was immunoSEQ multiplex PCR. The sample has roughly 53,000 clones; under 85% are singletons. The material was CD4+ T cells from blood, obtained at the 22-month timepoint. The receptors were gathered from a human patient who received a liver transplant. A share of the T cells may be of graft donor origin.

At least ten counts were recorded for this clone. The chain employs TRBV10-3 and TRBJ1-3, with D perhaps TRBD1 (5 bases). This CDR3 spans 14 amino acids. Trimming left V 8 bases short and J 0 bases short, with 11 bases between. CDR1 and CDR2 from the germline V gene are ENHRY and SYGVKD. The CDR3 nucleotides read TGTGCCATCTCTGAAACAGGCTCTGGAAACACCATATATTTT. It codes for CAISETGSGNTIYF.

The CDR3 region is CASSSQGTGGMNTEAFF. CDR3 coding DNA: TGTGCCAGCAGTTCCCAAGGGACGGGGGGTATGAACACTGAAGCTTTCTTT. The rearrangement links TRBV27 to TRBJ1-1; D perhaps matches TRBD1 (5 bases). V dropped 4 bases and J dropped 0 bases, with 18 bases sitting between them. The CDR3 spans 17 residues. Germline CDR1 MNHEY, CDR2 SMNVEV (reference sequence).

The chain joins TRBV19 to TRBJ2-3, with D possibly TRBD2 on 6 matching bases. V gave up 5 bases and J gave up 2 bases, with 14 bases separating them. CDR3 length: 15 residues. The germline CDR1 and CDR2 sequences are LNHDA and SQIVND (reference sequence). The CDR3 nucleotides are TGTGCCAGTAGTCTTTCGGGGGAGTTCACAGATACGCAGTATTTT. It translates to CASSLSGEFTDTQYF.

This clone has a handful of counts. The CDR3 nucleotides read TGTGCCAGCAGTGAAAGCCATGGAGGGGATGGCTACACCTTC. Translated, it gives CASSESHGGDGYTF. The chain combines TRBV6-1 with TRBJ1-2, with a weak D call TRBD1 (5 bases). The CDR3 spans 14 residues. V was clipped by 2 bases and J by 6 bases, with 13 bases between them. Germline V CDR1 and CDR2: MNHNS, SASEGT.

This clone has only a few counts. This chain links TRBV2 with TRBJ2-3, with TRBD1 identical over 10 bases. The CDR3 runs to 15 residues. V was clipped by 6 bases and J by 3 bases; unmatched bases: 6. Per the germline V gene, CDR1 is SNHLY and CDR2 is FYNNEI. CDR3 sequence reads: CASSVDRGRTDTQYF. The DNA of the CDR3 is TGTGCCAGCAGCGTGGACAGGGGGAGAACAGATACGCAGTATTTT.

The J gene is TRBJ2-3, the V gene TRBV6-4; TRBD2 is a possible D gene (6 bases). This CDR3 has 14 residues. CDR1 MRHNA and CDR2 SNTAGT come from the germline V gene. Trimming left V 8 bases short and J 5 bases short, with 17 bases between. In nucleotides, the CDR3 is TGTGCCAGCCTCACAGCGGGCCAAAAAGATACGCAGTATTTT. Its protein product is CASLTAGQKDTQYF.

This clone was found once. The V and J genes are TRBV10-3 and TRBJ1-3; tentative D call: TRBD1 (6 bases). This CDR3 is built from 16 residues. V lost 0 bases and J 0 bases, leaving 9 bases between the germline ends. Germline lookup yields CDR1 ENHRY and CDR2 SYGVKD. The CDR3 here is CAISESAGDSGNTIYF. CDR3 DNA: TGTGCCATCAGTGAGTCAGCAGGGGACTCTGGAAACACCATATATTTT.

The gene calls are TRBV11-2 and TRBJ2-3, with D perhaps TRBD1 or TRBD2 (5 bases each). The CDR3 spans 14 residues. The germline CDR1 and CDR2 sequences are SGHAT and FQNNGV. Trimming removed 5 bases at V and 7 bases at J, with 16 bases between. The CDR3 is CASSPGPPPNTQYF. DNA for the CDR3: TGTGCCAGCAGCCCGGGACCGCCGCCGAATACGCAGTATTTT.

V and J are TRBV10-3 and TRBJ2-3, with TRBD2 as a possible D gene (6 bases). The CDR3 length is 12 residues. From germline, CDR1 is ENHRY and CDR2 SYGVKD. V lost 2 bases to trimming and J lost 6 bases, with 6 bases between them. This CDR3 reads CAISEGGDTQYF. Here the CDR3 DNA reads TGTGCCATCAGTGAGGGGGGGGATACGCAGTATTTT.

This clone occurred a few times. The genes are TRBV27 and TRBJ2-1; 7 nucleotides match TRBD1. The germline CDR1 and CDR2 sequences are MNHEY and SMNVEV (reference sequence). The CDR3 covers 20 residues. The trim removed 5 bases at V and 7 bases at J, leaving 26 bases unmatched. CDR3 in DNA: TGTGCCAGCAGTCTACAGTTAACAGACAGGGATCGATATCTCGGGAATGAGCAGTTCTTC. Amino acids: CASSLQLTDRDRYLGNEQFF.

This chain links TRBV28 with TRBJ2-2; 8 nucleotides align to TRBD1. The CDR3 sequence is 13 residues long. Trimming at V came to 10 bases and at J to 5 bases, leaving 6 bases not matched to a gene. Germline CDR1 MDHEN, CDR2 SYDVKM. Here the CDR3 reads CAIQGARTGELFF. The CDR3 DNA reads TGTGCCATTCAGGGGGCGCGGACCGGGGAGCTGTTTTTT.

This sequence joins TRBV7-2 and TRBJ2-2; maybe TRBD1 (6 bases). V dropped 5 bases and J dropped 1 base, with 14 bases sitting between them. Germline lookup yields CDR1 SGHTA and CDR2 FQGNSA. The CDR3 has 16 residues. CDR3 sequence reads: CASSTWGRGNTGELFF. As DNA, the CDR3 is TGTGCCAGCAGCACATGGGGCAGGGGGAACACCGGGGAGCTGTTTTTT.

The chain carries TRBV5-5 and TRBJ2-3; 7 bases are shared with TRBD2. Germline-derived CDR1 and CDR2 are SGHKS and YYEKEE (reference sequence). V lost 0 bases, J lost 5 bases, and 6 bases stayed unmatched. CDR3 length equals 15 residues. CDR3 nucleotide sequence: TGTGCCAGCAGCTTGGGGACTAGTCGGGGAGATACGCAGTATTTT. Its translation: CASSLGTSRGDTQYF. Together with reference TRBV5-5 and TRBJ2-3, the CDR3 gives the full variable domain: DAGVTQSPTHLIKTRGQQVTLRCSPISGHKSVSWYQQVLGQGPQFIFQYYEKEERGRGNFPDRFSARQFPNYSSELNVNALLLGDSALYLCASSLGTSRGDTQYFGPGTRLTVL.

The genes are TRBV11-2 and TRBJ2-7; D may be TRBD2 (7 bases). Germline V gene sequence: CDR1 SGHAT, CDR2 FQNNGV. V lost 5 bases, J lost 3 bases, and 20 bases lay in between. The length of the CDR3 is 16 residues. The CDR3 spells CASSPTGRGGIYEQYF. CDR3 DNA sequence: TGTGCCAGCAGCCCCACGGGGAGGGGGGGAATCTACGAGCAGTACTTC.

This clone was detected only a few times. This chain uses TRBV7-8 with TRBJ2-7; TRBD1 matches 12 bases. Per the germline V gene, CDR1 is SGHVS and CDR2 is FQNEAQ. The CDR3 is 14 residues long. V was pared by 5 bases and J by 7 bases, with 6 bases of the junction left unmatched. The CDR3 loop is CASSKGQGAKEQYF. CDR3 coding DNA: TGTGCCAGCAGCAAGGGACAGGGGGCCAAAGAGCAGTACTTC.

The J gene is TRBJ2-7, the V gene TRBV18, with 10 positions matching TRBD1. Germline lookup yields CDR1 KGHSH and CDR2 LQKENI. The CDR3 extends over 16 amino acids. Germline trimming cut 2 bases from V and 6 bases from J; bases unmatched to any gene: 10. CDR3: CASSPSSPTGGPEQYF. The CDR3 nucleotides read TGTGCCAGCTCACCAAGTAGTCCGACAGGGGGCCCCGAGCAGTACTTC.